These T cell receptor beta chains were read from a single sample in a study of cytomegalovirus exposure and HLA in healthy donors. The protocol was immunoSEQ multiplex PCR, while the TCRdb copy is restricted to in-frame clones and leaves out a portion. This table holds 150,000 or so clones, approximately 80% found once. Sequencing was performed on PBMCs. The receptors shown here come from a man under 40 in good health and CMV-seropositive. Each CDR3 is given with its conserved first and last residue. A D gene is named only where the DNA matches it firmly. The size entry is marked missing in some rows and otherwise reads once, few, many or a size class.

J,length,V,size,D,CDR3
TRBJ2-1,16,TRBV9,-,TRBD2,CASSVVTSGGYNEQFF
TRBJ1-2,12,TRBV5-6,-,-,CASSFGVPGYTF
TRBJ2-7,13,TRBV19,-,TRBD1,CASSADRASEQYF
TRBJ2-2,13,TRBV7-9,many,-,CASSSSFTGELFF
TRBJ1-2,15,TRBV7-2,-,TRBD1,CASSLGQGQNYGYTF
TRBJ1-2,11,TRBV30,-,-,CAWSVGQRYTF
TRBJ1-2,14,TRBV6-6,-,TRBD1,CASSKGQENYGYTF
TRBJ2-7,14,TRBV4-1,-,-,CASSQVAASYEQYF
TRBJ2-7,11,TRBV25-1,-,-,CASSVFHEQYF
-,14,TRBV10-3,-,-,CAIKPLAVLVEQYF
TRBJ2-3,14,TRBV29-1,-,-,CSVNPGGRTDTQYF
TRBJ2-1,12,TRBV11-2,-,TRBD2,CASSLISGKEFF
TRBJ2-5,14,TRBV29-1,-,-,CSVAKDRTSETQYF
TRBJ1-1,15,TRBV6-6,-,TRBD1,CASSSGQGRGTEAFF
TRBJ2-7,13,TRBV29-1,-,-,CSVGADSLMEQYF
TRBJ2-2,14,TRBV5-1,-,-,CASSRSGNTGELFF
TRBJ2-2,15,TRBV6-5,-,TRBD2,CASSSSSGRAGELFF
TRBJ2-2,14,TRBV6-1,few,-,CATSDGPETGELFF
TRBJ2-4,18,TRBV9,-,TRBD1,CASSVGTGVKSAKNIQYF
TRBJ2-7,12,TRBV18,-,-,CASSPPRNEQYF
TRBJ1-5,17,TRBV15,-,TRBD1,CATSSQRQGARNQPQHF
TRBJ1-4,14,TRBV11-2,-,TRBD1,CASSSRTGPEKLFF
TRBJ2-1,13,TRBV28,-,-,CASREGQYNVQFF
TRBJ1-1,14,TRBV13,few,TRBD1,CASSFRGLGTEAFF
TRBJ2-1,18,TRBV29-1,-,TRBD2,CSVAVAGGTWGGYNEQFF
-,13,TRBV2,once,-,CASSQEGGYEQYF
TRBJ1-5,15,TRBV19,-,-,CASSTSFGLAGPQHF
TRBJ2-3,15,TRBV7-3,-,TRBD2,CASSLMGSGRDTQYF
TRBJ1-1,16,TRBV4-2,once,-,CASSQGPTAGYTEAFF
TRBJ1-2,16,TRBV18,-,-,CASSPFSSRSNYGYTF
TRBJ2-3,15,TRBV7-8,-,TRBD2,CASGLRGGMTDTQYF
TRBJ2-7,16,TRBV29-1,-,TRBD2,CSAIPGLAGGTYEQYF
TRBJ2-3,16,TRBV6-1,-,-,CASSESRGIGTDTQYF
TRBJ2-7,16,TRBV5-5,-,-,CASSFSGVTPSYEQYF
TRBJ2-1,14,TRBV28,-,TRBD1,CASSWTGTKHEQFF
TRBJ2-7,15,TRBV27,-,-,CASSHSPGVRYEQYF
TRBJ1-2,14,TRBV28,-,TRBD1,CASSIPGQVYGYTF
TRBJ2-3,14,TRBV2,few,TRBD1,CASSRQGMADTQYF
TRBJ1-1,14,TRBV4-1,-,-,CASSRSTVRTEAFF
TRBJ2-2,14,TRBV6-6,-,-,CASTATGSAGELFF